Shown below are 9 T cell receptor beta chains from a single sample sequenced in a study of CD8 T cells in Susac syndrome. The authors reverse transcribed roughly 0.45 to 1 ug RNA with random hexamers. In TCRdb, the immunoSEQ multiplex PCR reads were re-called with MiXCR into one record per CDR3 protein. The sample includes 100,000 or so distinct CDR3 sequences, 85% to 95% of them seen just once. Sequences were obtained from CD4+ T cells from PBMCs. These receptors came from a human donor with Susac syndrome.

This sequence joins TRBV7-2 and TRBJ2-3; a weak D match, TRBD1 (6 bases). Per germline, CDR1 SGHTA and CDR2 FQGNSA. V was pared by 5 bases and J by 12 bases, with 18 bases between. The CDR3 covers 13 residues. CDR3 DNA sequence: TGTGCCAGCAGCGCCCGGACAGAACGCCTTCAGTATTTT. Protein sequence: CASSARTERLQYF.

The sample holds one count of this clonotype. The V call is TRBV30, the J call TRBJ1-1, with D possibly TRBD1 on 6 matching bases. Trimming left V 4 bases short and J 0 bases short, with 9 bases between. Germline CDR1 GTSNPN, CDR2 SVGIG (reference sequence). CDR3 length: 13 amino acids. The CDR3: CAWTGTLNTEAFF. Written as DNA, the CDR3 is TGTGCCTGGACCGGGACATTGAACACTGAAGCTTTCTTT. Full variable domain (remainder filled in from reference TRBV30 and TRBJ1-1): SQTIHQWPATLVQPVGSPLSLECTVEGTSNPNLYWYRQAAGRGLQLLFYSVGIGQISSEVPQNLSASRPQDRQFILSSKKLLLSDSGFYLCAWTGTLNTEAFFGQGTRLTVV.

The chain recombines TRBV19 with TRBJ1-5; D is possibly TRBD1 (5 bases). The V gene lost 6 bases and the J gene lost 2 bases, with 14 bases spanning the gap. CDR3 length: 15 amino acids. Germline values: CDR1 LNHDA, CDR2 SQIVND (reference sequence). The CDR3 nucleotides read TGTGCCAGTAGGACTAGGGGCGGAGGCAATCAGCCCCAGCATTTT. This encodes CASRTRGGGNQPQHF.

The chain carries TRBV30 and TRBJ1-6; TRBD1 aligns across 7 bases. There are 16 residues in the CDR3. Germline loops: CDR1 GTSNPN, CDR2 SVGIG (reference sequence). Losses at the gene ends were 4 bases for V and 7 bases for J; bases not matched to a gene: 13. The CDR3 bases are TGTGCCTGGATCGGACAGGACTCTCTTGCGAATTCACCCCTCCACTTT. Protein product: CAWIGQDSLANSPLHF.

The V call is TRBV28, the J call TRBJ2-1; 7 bases are a match to TRBD1. CDR1 is MDHEN and CDR2 is SYDVKM in the germline V gene. The CDR3 loop spans 20 amino acids. V gave up 2 bases and J gave up 0 bases; unmatched junction bases: 16. DNA for the CDR3: TGTGCCAGCAGTTTAAGTCCCCCTCTAGCTACAGGGGCCTCCTACAATGAGCAGTTCTTC. The encoded protein is CASSLSPPLATGASYNEQFF.

V is TRBV27 and J is TRBJ2-3; D unresolved. This CDR3 is 13 amino acids long. Trimming removed 3 bases at V and 5 bases at J, with 9 bases between. CDR1 is MNHEY and CDR2 is SMNVEV in the germline V gene (reference sequence). The DNA of the CDR3 is TGTGCCAGCAGTTTCGGGCTAGGAGATACGCAGTATTTT. It encodes CASSFGLGDTQYF.

The chain couples TRBV7-9 to TRBJ2-7; 10 nucleotides align to TRBD2. The CDR3 totals 14 residues. With V trimmed by 6 bases and J by 2 bases, 4 bases remained unmatched. Per the germline V gene, CDR1 is SEHNR and CDR2 is FQNEAQ (reference sequence). The DNA of the CDR3 is TGTGCCAGCAGATCGAGCGGGGGGGCCTACGAGCAGTACTTC. It encodes CASRSSGGAYEQYF.

This chain connects TRBV4-3 to TRBJ2-7; 7 nucleotides line up with TRBD1. Per the germline V gene, CDR1 is LGHNA and CDR2 is YSLEER. This CDR3 has 15 amino acids. Unmatched junction bases numbered 5, after V lost 1 base and J lost 2 bases. The CDR3 protein is CASSQGDRDPYEQYF. CDR3 sequence (DNA): TGCGCCAGCAGCCAAGGAGACAGGGACCCCTACGAGCAGTACTTC.

This clonotype was counted a single time. The chain uses TRBV6-4 and TRBJ1-1, with D possibly TRBD1 on 5 matching bases. Trimming took off 8 bases at V and 1 base at J, with 23 bases between the two ends. Per the germline V gene, CDR1 is MRHNA and CDR2 is SNTAGT. The length of the CDR3 is 17 residues. The CDR3 nucleotides are TGTGCCAGCCTGGCAGGGACCCGGGGGTGGAGGAACACTGAAGCTTTCTTT. It translates to CASLAGTRGWRNTEAFF.